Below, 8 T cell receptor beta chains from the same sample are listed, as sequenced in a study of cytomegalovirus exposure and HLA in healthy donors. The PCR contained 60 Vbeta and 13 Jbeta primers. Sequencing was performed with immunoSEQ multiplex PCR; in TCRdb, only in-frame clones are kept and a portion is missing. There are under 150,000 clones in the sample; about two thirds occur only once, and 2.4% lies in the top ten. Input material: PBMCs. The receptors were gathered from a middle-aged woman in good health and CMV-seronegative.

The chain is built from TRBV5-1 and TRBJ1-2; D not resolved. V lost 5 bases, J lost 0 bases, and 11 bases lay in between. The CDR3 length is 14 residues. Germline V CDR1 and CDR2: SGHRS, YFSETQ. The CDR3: CASSLEGANYGYTF. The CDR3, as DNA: TGCGCCAGCAGTCTGGAGGGAGCTAACTATGGCTACACCTTC.

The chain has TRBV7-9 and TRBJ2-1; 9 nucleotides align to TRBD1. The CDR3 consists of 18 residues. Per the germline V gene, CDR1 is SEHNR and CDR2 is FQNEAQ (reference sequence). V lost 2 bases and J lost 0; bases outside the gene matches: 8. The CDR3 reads CASSLWDRARISYNEQFF. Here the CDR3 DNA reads TGTGCCAGCAGCTTATGGGACAGGGCAAGGATCTCCTACAATGAGCAGTTCTTC.

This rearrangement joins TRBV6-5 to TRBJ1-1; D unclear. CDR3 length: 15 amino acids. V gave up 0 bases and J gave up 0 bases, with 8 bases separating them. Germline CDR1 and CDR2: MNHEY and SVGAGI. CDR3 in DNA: TGTGCCAGCAGTTACTCAACAAACATGAACACTGAAGCTTTCTTT. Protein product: CASSYSTNMNTEAFF.

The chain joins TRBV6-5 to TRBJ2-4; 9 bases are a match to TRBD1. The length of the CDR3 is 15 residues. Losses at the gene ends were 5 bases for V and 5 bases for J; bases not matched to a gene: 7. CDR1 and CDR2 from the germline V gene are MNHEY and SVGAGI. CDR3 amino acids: CASSRNTGGQNIQYF. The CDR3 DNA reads TGTGCCAGCAGTAGGAACACAGGGGGCCAAAACATTCAGTACTTC.

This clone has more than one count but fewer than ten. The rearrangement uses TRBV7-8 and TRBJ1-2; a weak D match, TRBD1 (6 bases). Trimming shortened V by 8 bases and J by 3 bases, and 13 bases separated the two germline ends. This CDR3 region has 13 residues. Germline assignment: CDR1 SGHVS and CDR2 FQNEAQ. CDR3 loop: CASSLQGDYGYTF. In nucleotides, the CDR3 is TGTGCCAGCTCCCTACAGGGAGACTATGGCTACACCTTC.

The DNA of the CDR3 is TGTGCCAGCAGTTTAAGCGGGGGGGTGACTGAGCAGTTCTTC. It specifies CASSLSGGVTEQFF. The rearrangement uses TRBV27 and TRBJ2-1, with 10 positions matching TRBD2. This CDR3 spans 14 amino acids. The V segment lost 2 bases and the J segment 9 bases; nucleotides outside the gene matches: 4. Per the germline V gene, CDR1 is MNHEY and CDR2 is SMNVEV (reference sequence).

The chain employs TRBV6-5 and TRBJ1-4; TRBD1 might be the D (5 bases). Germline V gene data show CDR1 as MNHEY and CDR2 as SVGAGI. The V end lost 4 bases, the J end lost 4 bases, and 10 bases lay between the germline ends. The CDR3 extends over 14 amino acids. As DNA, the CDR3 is TGTGCCAGCAGTTCTACAGGCCTTAATGAAAAACTGTTTTTT. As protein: CASSSTGLNEKLFF.

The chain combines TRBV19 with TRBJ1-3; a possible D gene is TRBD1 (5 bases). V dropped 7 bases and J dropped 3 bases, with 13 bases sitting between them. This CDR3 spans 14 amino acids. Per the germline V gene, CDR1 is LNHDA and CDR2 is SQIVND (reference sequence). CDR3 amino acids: CASTAGQLGNTIYF. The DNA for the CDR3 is TGTGCCAGTACCGCGGGGCAGCTTGGAAACACCATATATTTT.